This T cell receptor (beta chain) appears in the sequencing data of a study of cytomegalovirus exposure and HLA in healthy donors. CDR1 and CDR2 (germline): SGDLS, YYNGEE. V lost 0 bases and J 5 bases, leaving 12 bases between the germline ends. The CDR3 has 15 amino acids. Repertoires were generated with immunoSEQ multiplex PCR, while TCRdb's copy carries only in-frame clones and drops some. The table includes 100,000 to 120,000 clones, around 82% detected once. The source of this sequence is a woman aged 18-29 years in good health and CMV-seronegative. Sequenced material: PBMCs. The gene calls are TRBV9 and TRBJ1-5; perhaps TRBD1 as D (6 bases). In DNA form, the CDR3 reads TGTGCCAGCAGCGTAGATGGGGGCGCAGATCAGCCCCAGCATTTT. Translating it yields CASSVDGGADQPQHF.